This T cell receptor beta chain emerged from a study of OX40 agonist ivuxolimab in advanced cancers. Study conclusions and caveats: Among the lowest peripheral clonal expansion occurred in 0.1-3.0 mg/kg partial responders.

The data were produced by immunoSEQ multiplex PCR, yet TCRdb's version contains in-frame clones alone and is incomplete. The top ten hold 5.2% of the sample, which has about 60,000 clones, more than 70% seen once. This clone was counted a single time. Antigen: not known. The sequence was obtained from an adult with an advanced solid tumor such as melanoma, head and neck, liver or kidney cancer. Sequenced material: CD4+ or CD8+ T cells sorted from blood, taken in a trial of the OX40 agonist ivuxolimab.

In DNA, the CDR3 is TGCGCCAGCAGCTTGGGTCCGGGCGGGAACACTGAAGCTTTCTTT. Amino acid sequence: CASSLGPGGNTEAFF. This chain joins TRBV5-1 and TRBJ1-1; D is undetermined. V shed 0 bases and J shed 1 base, with 10 bases lying between them. The V gene's germline CDR1 is SGHRS and CDR2 YFSETQ. This CDR3 is built from 15 residues.